This is a list of T cell receptor beta chains from one sample in a study of intratumoral heterogeneity in liver cancer. Produced via immunoSEQ multiplex PCR; TCRdb's table is partial and in-frame only. The repertoire consists of around 2,500 clones, with around 75% occurring once and the leading ten covering 40% to 50%. Here the sequenced sample was tumor tissue, taken before any cancer treatment. The source of these receptors is a woman between 65 and 79 years old with hepatocellular carcinoma. CDR3s include the opening cysteine and the closing phenylalanine or tryptophan. Each record gives: D gene, CDR3 length, J gene, V gene, clone size, CDR3 DNA, CDR3 protein. The D gene is left open where the match is weak. Rows give clone size only sometimes, using once, few, many, or a class for an expanded clone.

d_call: .
cdr3_length: 17
j_call: TRBJ1-2
v_call: TRBV5-6
clone_size: .
cdr3_nt: TGTGCCAGCAGCTTGTGGGGTATCCTCAGAGCTAACTATGGCTACACCTTC
cdr3_aa: CASSLWGILRANYGYTF

d_call: .
cdr3_length: 13
j_call: TRBJ2-7
v_call: TRBV28
clone_size: large
cdr3_nt: TGTGCCAGCTCCCCTGCAATGGGTCGGGAGCAGTACTTC
cdr3_aa: CASSPAMGREQYF

d_call: TRBD2
cdr3_length: 16
j_call: TRBJ2-1
v_call: TRBV2
clone_size: .
cdr3_nt: TGTGCCAGCAGTGAAGCTAGGACTAGCTCCTACAATGAGCAGTTCTTC
cdr3_aa: CASSEARTSSYNEQFF

d_call: .
cdr3_length: 12
j_call: TRBJ2-5
v_call: TRBV2
clone_size: .
cdr3_nt: TGTGCCAGCAGTGCAGGGAAAGAGACCCAGTACTTC
cdr3_aa: CASSAGKETQYF

d_call: TRBD2
cdr3_length: 12
j_call: TRBJ2-7
v_call: TRBV29-1
clone_size: .
cdr3_nt: TGCAGCGTTGGGGAGGGACCCTACGAGCAGTACTTC
cdr3_aa: CSVGEGPYEQYF

d_call: .
cdr3_length: 12
j_call: TRBJ2-3
v_call: TRBV29-1
clone_size: few
cdr3_nt: TGCAGCGTTGGTCAGGGTGGAGATACGCAGTATTTT
cdr3_aa: CSVGQGGDTQYF

d_call: .
cdr3_length: 15
j_call: TRBJ1-1
v_call: TRBV5-1
clone_size: once
cdr3_nt: TGCGCCAGCAGCTCCACGACGGGGGTTGGCGCTGAAGCTTTCTTT
cdr3_aa: CASSSTTGVGAEAFF

d_call: TRBD2
cdr3_length: 13
j_call: TRBJ2-1
v_call: TRBV28
clone_size: .
cdr3_nt: TGTGCCACCCCGGGACTAGCGTCCGGTGAGCAGTTCTTC
cdr3_aa: CATPGLASGEQFF

d_call: .
cdr3_length: 15
j_call: TRBJ2-3
v_call: TRBV5-1
clone_size: .
cdr3_nt: TGCGCCAGCAGCTTAGCGGGCTATATGGGAGATACGCAGTATTTT
cdr3_aa: CASSLAGYMGDTQYF

d_call: .
cdr3_length: 15
j_call: TRBJ1-2
v_call: TRBV11-1
clone_size: .
cdr3_nt: TGTGCCAGCAGCTTAGCGCTTGTGGGGGACTATGGCTACACCTTC
cdr3_aa: CASSLALVGDYGYTF

d_call: .
cdr3_length: 11
j_call: TRBJ2-1
v_call: TRBV5-4
clone_size: .
cdr3_nt: TGTGCCAGCAGCTTCGGAGTAGAGCAGTTCTTC
cdr3_aa: CASSFGVEQFF

d_call: .
cdr3_length: 14
j_call: TRBJ2-2
v_call: TRBV10-3
clone_size: once
cdr3_nt: TGTGCCATCAGCAGAGATGTACTTGCCGGGGAGCTGTTTTTT
cdr3_aa: CAISRDVLAGELFF

d_call: .
cdr3_length: 14
j_call: TRBJ2-2
v_call: TRBV5-6
clone_size: once
cdr3_nt: TGTGCCAGCAGCTTGGGTTTGGGACTCGGGGAGCTGTTTTTT
cdr3_aa: CASSLGLGLGELFF

d_call: .
cdr3_length: 15
j_call: TRBJ2-3
v_call: TRBV7-3
clone_size: .
cdr3_nt: TGTGCCAGCAGCTCCCTTAGCGGTCGTTTGGATACGCAGTATTTT
cdr3_aa: CASSSLSGRLDTQYF

d_call: TRBD2
cdr3_length: 15
j_call: TRBJ2-2
v_call: TRBV5-1
clone_size: once
cdr3_nt: TGCGCCAGCGGAAGCGGGAGGGCCCCCACCGGGGAGCTGTTTTTT
cdr3_aa: CASGSGRAPTGELFF

d_call: .
cdr3_length: 14
j_call: TRBJ2-1
v_call: TRBV27
clone_size: .
cdr3_nt: TGTGCCAGCAGTTTAGGGACGACCCACAATGAGCAGTTCTTC
cdr3_aa: CASSLGTTHNEQFF

d_call: .
cdr3_length: 13
j_call: TRBJ1-4
v_call: TRBV28
clone_size: once
cdr3_nt: TGTGCCAGCCAAAGACGTGGCAGGGAAAAACTGTTTTTT
cdr3_aa: CASQRRGREKLFF

d_call: .
cdr3_length: 14
j_call: TRBJ2-2
v_call: TRBV6-4
clone_size: .
cdr3_nt: TGTGCCAGCAGTGACTCGGGCGCAGGAGGGGAGCTGTTTTTT
cdr3_aa: CASSDSGAGGELFF

d_call: .
cdr3_length: 13
j_call: TRBJ2-3
v_call: TRBV7-2
clone_size: .
cdr3_nt: TGTGCCAGCAGCTTAGCGCTTACAGATACGCAGTATTTT
cdr3_aa: CASSLALTDTQYF

d_call: .
cdr3_length: 14
j_call: TRBJ2-7
v_call: TRBV5-5
clone_size: .
cdr3_nt: TGTGCCAGCAGCTTGGCTGCTAATAGCTACGAGCAGTACTTC
cdr3_aa: CASSLAANSYEQYF

d_call: .
cdr3_length: 14
j_call: TRBJ2-7
v_call: TRBV5-6
clone_size: .
cdr3_nt: TGTGCCAGCAGCTTTGGGGTGGGGTATGGCGAGCAGTACTTC
cdr3_aa: CASSFGVGYGEQYF

d_call: .
cdr3_length: 14
j_call: TRBJ2-5
v_call: TRBV11-3
clone_size: .
cdr3_nt: TGTGCCAGCAGCTTAGGGGGGAACCAAGAGACCCAGTACTTC
cdr3_aa: CASSLGGNQETQYF

d_call: TRBD2
cdr3_length: 16
j_call: TRBJ2-5
v_call: TRBV27
clone_size: .
cdr3_nt: TGTGCCAGCAGTCGCCGACTAGCGGGGGGACAAGAGACCCAGTACTTC
cdr3_aa: CASSRRLAGGQETQYF

d_call: .
cdr3_length: 15
j_call: TRBJ1-5
v_call: TRBV28
clone_size: few
cdr3_nt: TGTGCCAGCAGTTTAGCAACGTTTAGCAATCAGCCCCAGCATTTT
cdr3_aa: CASSLATFSNQPQHF

d_call: .
cdr3_length: 13
j_call: TRBJ1-1
v_call: TRBV19
clone_size: once
cdr3_nt: TGTGCCAGTAGTGAAAAGACAGCCACTGAAGCTTTCTTT
cdr3_aa: CASSEKTATEAFF

d_call: .
cdr3_length: 15
j_call: TRBJ1-1
v_call: TRBV19
clone_size: few
cdr3_nt: TGTGCCAGTAGACTCCCGGGCGCCGGAAACACTGAAGCTTTCTTT
cdr3_aa: CASRLPGAGNTEAFF

d_call: TRBD1
cdr3_length: 14
j_call: TRBJ1-2
v_call: TRBV30
clone_size: .
cdr3_nt: TGTGCCTGGTCTAGTACAGGGGGGAACTATGGCTACACCTTC
cdr3_aa: CAWSSTGGNYGYTF

d_call: .
cdr3_length: 13
j_call: TRBJ2-1
v_call: TRBV27
clone_size: .
cdr3_nt: TGTGCCAGCAGTTTAGGGAGCTACAATGAGCAGTTCTTC
cdr3_aa: CASSLGSYNEQFF

d_call: .
cdr3_length: 14
j_call: TRBJ1-4
v_call: TRBV7-9
clone_size: few
cdr3_nt: TGTGCCAGCAGCCTCGGGGTCTCTAATGAAAAACTGTTTTTT
cdr3_aa: CASSLGVSNEKLFF

d_call: .
cdr3_length: 14
j_call: TRBJ2-7
v_call: TRBV30
clone_size: .
cdr3_nt: TGTGCCTGGAGCGCGATGGGGTCCTCCTACGAGCAGTACTTC
cdr3_aa: CAWSAMGSSYEQYF

d_call: TRBD1
cdr3_length: 14
j_call: TRBJ2-7
v_call: TRBV11-3
clone_size: .
cdr3_nt: TGTGCCAGCAGCCCAAAGGACAGGCCCTACGAGCAGTACTTC
cdr3_aa: CASSPKDRPYEQYF

d_call: TRBD2
cdr3_length: 15
j_call: TRBJ2-7
v_call: TRBV6-2/TRBV6-3
clone_size: medium-sized
cdr3_nt: TGTGCCAGCAGCCTAACTAGCGGGAGCTCCTACGAGCAGTACTTC
cdr3_aa: CASSLTSGSSYEQYF

d_call: TRBD2
cdr3_length: 15
j_call: TRBJ2-1
v_call: TRBV9
clone_size: few
cdr3_nt: TGTGCCAGCAGCGGCGAAGGGAGGGGTGGGGATGAGCAGTTCTTC
cdr3_aa: CASSGEGRGGDEQFF

d_call: .
cdr3_length: 12
j_call: TRBJ1-1
v_call: TRBV29-1
clone_size: .
cdr3_nt: TGCAGCGTTGAAAGTGGGAACACTGAAGCTTTCTTT
cdr3_aa: CSVESGNTEAFF

d_call: .
cdr3_length: 15
j_call: TRBJ1-1
v_call: TRBV7-3
clone_size: .
cdr3_nt: TGTGCCAGCAGCCCAAAGGCAGTGATGAACACTGAAGCTTTCTTT
cdr3_aa: CASSPKAVMNTEAFF

d_call: .
cdr3_length: 13
j_call: TRBJ2-3
v_call: TRBV27
clone_size: .
cdr3_nt: TGTGCCAGCAGCGCCGCAGTAATGTCTACGCAGTATTTT
cdr3_aa: CASSAAVMSTQYF

d_call: TRBD2
cdr3_length: 14
j_call: TRBJ2-7
v_call: TRBV7-9
clone_size: .
cdr3_nt: TGTGCCAGCAGCTTGACAGCGGGGACCTACGAGCAGTACTTC
cdr3_aa: CASSLTAGTYEQYF

d_call: TRBD2
cdr3_length: 14
j_call: TRBJ2-5
v_call: TRBV27
clone_size: few
cdr3_nt: TGTGCCAGCAGTGGGACTAGCGGGACTGAGACCCAGTACTTC
cdr3_aa: CASSGTSGTETQYF

d_call: .
cdr3_length: 13
j_call: TRBJ2-7
v_call: TRBV6-6
clone_size: .
cdr3_nt: TGTGCCAGCAGTTACTTGGGGGCGGACGAGCAGTACTTC
cdr3_aa: CASSYLGADEQYF

d_call: .
cdr3_length: 14
j_call: TRBJ2-7
v_call: TRBV30
clone_size: .
cdr3_nt: TGTGCCTGGAAGCAAAACAGTTTGGCCTACGAGCAGTACTTC
cdr3_aa: CAWKQNSLAYEQYF

d_call: .
cdr3_length: 13
j_call: TRBJ1-1
v_call: TRBV20-1
clone_size: .
cdr3_nt: TGCAGTGCTAGTCAGGGGACGGCAGTAGTAGCTTTCTTT
cdr3_aa: CSASQGTAVVAFF

d_call: .
cdr3_length: 17
j_call: TRBJ1-2
v_call: TRBV28
clone_size: few
cdr3_nt: TGTGCCAGCAGTTTCGAGGACAGCCAAGTGGAGGACTATGGCTACACCTTC
cdr3_aa: CASSFEDSQVEDYGYTF

d_call: TRBD1
cdr3_length: 15
j_call: TRBJ1-1
v_call: TRBV5-1
clone_size: .
cdr3_nt: TGCGCCAGCAGCTTAGGACAGGGGGTGGTCACTGAAGCTTTCTTT
cdr3_aa: CASSLGQGVVTEAFF

d_call: .
cdr3_length: 12
j_call: TRBJ2-7
v_call: TRBV7-9
clone_size: .
cdr3_nt: TGTGCCAGCAGCCCCCCCTCCTACGAGCAGTACTTC
cdr3_aa: CASSPPSYEQYF

d_call: .
cdr3_length: 13
j_call: TRBJ2-2
v_call: TRBV12-3/TRBV12-4
clone_size: .
cdr3_nt: TGTGCCAGCAGTTTCAATTTCGGCGGGGAGCTGTTTTTT
cdr3_aa: CASSFNFGGELFF

d_call: .
cdr3_length: 15
j_call: TRBJ2-7
v_call: TRBV28
clone_size: .
cdr3_nt: TGTGCCAGCAGTTTATCAGGTGCAAACTCCTACGAGCAGTACTTC
cdr3_aa: CASSLSGANSYEQYF

d_call: TRBD1
cdr3_length: 13
j_call: TRBJ1-1
v_call: TRBV18
clone_size: .
cdr3_nt: TGTGCCAGCTCACCGGACAGGGACACTGAAGCTTTCTTT
cdr3_aa: CASSPDRDTEAFF

d_call: TRBD2
cdr3_length: 14
j_call: TRBJ2-5
v_call: TRBV9
clone_size: few
cdr3_nt: TGTGCCAGCAGCATCGCCGGGACTAAAGAGACCCAGTACTTC
cdr3_aa: CASSIAGTKETQYF

d_call: .
cdr3_length: 15
j_call: TRBJ1-5
v_call: TRBV3-1/TRBV3-2
clone_size: .
cdr3_nt: TGTGCCAGCAGCCAAGGAACAGGGCTCCTCCAGCCCCAGCATTTT
cdr3_aa: CASSQGTGLLQPQHF

d_call: TRBD2
cdr3_length: 15
j_call: TRBJ2-3
v_call: TRBV29-1
clone_size: once
cdr3_nt: TGCAGCGTTGACCTACTAGCGGGGCGCACAGATACGCAGTATTTT
cdr3_aa: CSVDLLAGRTDTQYF

d_call: TRBD1
cdr3_length: 15
j_call: TRBJ2-6
v_call: TRBV7-9
clone_size: .
cdr3_nt: TGTGCCAGCAGCCCCACAGGGGCTGGGGCCAACGTCCTGACTTTC
cdr3_aa: CASSPTGAGANVLTF